These 17 T cell receptor beta chains came from one sample sequenced in a study of long-term antiretroviral therapy in people with HIV. The authors ran the immunoSEQ assay, v3.0, at survey level. Clones were sequenced by immunoSEQ multiplex PCR, and TCRdb holds only the in-frame ones, with some missing. The sample has tens of thousands of clones, about four fifths seen once. The material sequenced was unsorted PBMCs, taken 0.4 years after starting antiretroviral therapy. All receptors come from a man between 50 and 59 years old with HIV.

The chain employs TRBV5-8 and TRBJ2-7; 12 positions agree with TRBD1. Germline assignment: CDR1 SGHTS and CDR2 YDEGEE. With V trimmed by 4 bases and J by 7 bases, 9 bases remained unmatched. The CDR3 is 15 residues long. CDR3 in amino acids: CASSVGTGGAGEQYF. The CDR3 nucleotides read TGTGCCAGCAGCGTTGGGACAGGGGGCGCGGGGGAGCAGTACTTC.

This chain connects TRBV19 to TRBJ2-3; D ambiguous. Germline CDR1 LNHDA, CDR2 SQIVND (reference sequence). V dropped 0 bases and J dropped 3 bases, with 7 bases sitting between them. The CDR3 spans 14 residues. The CDR3 spells CASSIDDETDTQYF. The CDR3 region has the DNA TGTGCCAGTAGTATAGACGACGAGACAGATACGCAGTATTTT.

The chain couples TRBV10-3 to TRBJ1-5; D gene ambiguous. This CDR3 has 15 residues. Germline V gene lookup returns CDR1 ENHRY and CDR2 SYGVKD. V lost 2 bases to trimming and J lost 4 bases, with 12 bases between them. CDR3 loop: CAISEDGLANQPQHF. The CDR3 DNA sequence: TGTGCCATCAGTGAGGACGGGTTAGCAAATCAGCCCCAGCATTTT.

In its sample, this clone was seen once. The V gene is TRBV19, the J gene TRBJ1-2; D call uncertain. CDR1 is LNHDA and CDR2 is SQIVND in the germline V gene (reference sequence). CDR3 length equals 17 residues. Trimming took off 5 bases at V and 5 bases at J, with 24 bases between the two ends. The CDR3 is CASSFPGLRAMGYGYTF. The CDR3 nucleotides are TGTGCCAGTAGTTTCCCAGGACTTAGGGCGATGGGTTATGGCTACACCTTC.

This chain uses TRBV9 with TRBJ1-3, with a possible D match to TRBD1 (6 bases). Germline V lookup: CDR1 SGDLS, CDR2 YYNGEE. V shed 2 bases and J shed 4 bases, with 13 bases lying between them. The CDR3 runs to 15 residues. The CDR3 reads CASSVSSGVGNTIYF. CDR3 nucleotides: TGTGCCAGCAGCGTTTCCTCAGGGGTAGGAAACACCATATATTTT.

The V and J genes are TRBV28 and TRBJ1-5; no clear D gene. The germline V and J ends were trimmed by 7 bases and 6 bases, with 13 bases remaining between them. The CDR3 runs to 13 residues. CDR1 is MDHEN, CDR2 SYDVKM, per germline. CDR3 DNA: TGTGCCAGCATTCTTATAGAGGGTCAGCCCCAGCATTTT. It translates to CASILIEGQPQHF.

The rearrangement joins TRBV28 to TRBJ2-5; 8 positions agree with TRBD2. Per germline, CDR1 MDHEN and CDR2 SYDVKM. The CDR3 totals 16 residues. V shed 5 bases and J 4 bases; nucleotides not matched to a gene: 12. The CDR3, as DNA: TGTGCCAGCAGTCCACGGACGGGGGGGCCTCTAGAGACCCAGTACTTC. Residues: CASSPRTGGPLETQYF. Using reference TRBV28 and TRBJ2-5 for the parts outside the CDR3, the full variable domain is DVKVTQSSRYLVKRTGEKVFLECVQDMDHENMFWYRQDPGLGLRLIYFSYDVKMKEKGDIPEGYSVSREKKERFSLILESASTNQTSMYLCASSPRTGGPLETQYFGPGTRLLVL.

The V gene is TRBV29-1, the J gene TRBJ2-1; D possibly corresponds to TRBD1 (5 bases). The CDR3 length is 14 residues. V was pared by 3 bases and J by 6 bases, with 15 bases between. Germline CDR1 SQVTM, CDR2 ANQGSEA. The CDR3 DNA reads TGCAGCGTTGACCCAGGGATAGTTTCCAATGAGCAGTTCTTC. Its protein product is CSVDPGIVSNEQFF.

J is TRBJ2-2 and V is TRBV25-1; a weak D match, TRBD1 (6 bases). Between the trimmed V and J ends, which lost 6 bases and 5 bases, there was a span of 19 bases. This CDR3 spans 16 amino acids. Germline V gene data show CDR1 as MGHDK and CDR2 as SYGVNS. CDR3 in DNA: TGTGCCAGCAGCCCCCGACGAGGGGGAAAGACCGGGGAGCTGTTTTTT. Its protein product is CASSPRRGGKTGELFF.

The V and J genes are TRBV15 and TRBJ2-7; 7 bases are a match to TRBD2. The CDR3 length is 15 residues. Germline values: CDR1 LNHNV, CDR2 YYDKDF (reference sequence). The J segment lost 1 base and the V segment lost 0 bases, leaving 3 bases of the junction unmatched. CDR3 loop: CATSREAGRSYEQYF. DNA for the CDR3: TGTGCCACCAGCAGAGAAGCGGGGAGGTCCTACGAGCAGTACTTC.

V gene TRBV10-3 combines with J gene TRBJ2-1, with D perhaps matching TRBD1 (6 bases). Germline CDR1 reads ENHRY; CDR2 reads SYGVKD. V was clipped by 2 bases and J by 5 bases, with 19 bases between them. The CDR3 sequence is 17 residues long. CDR3 residues: CAISEPLWGLEDNEQFF. CDR3 nucleotides: TGTGCCATCAGTGAGCCTCTCTGGGGGCTCGAAGACAATGAGCAGTTCTTC.

The chain employs TRBV6-5 and TRBJ1-4; a weak D match, TRBD1 (5 bases). Trimming removed 6 bases from V and 8 bases from J, with 16 bases in between. This CDR3 has 14 amino acids. The V gene's germline CDR1 is MNHEY and CDR2 SVGAGI. Here the CDR3 reads CASSPSAGGEKLFF. As DNA, the CDR3 is TGTGCCAGCAGCCCATCGGCCGGGGGGGAAAAACTGTTTTTT.

There are a few counts of this clone. This chain connects TRBV28 to TRBJ1-4; D is perhaps TRBD1 (6 bases). The CDR3 totals 15 residues. The germline V gene has CDR1 MDHEN and CDR2 SYDVKM. Trimming pared 5 bases from V and 0 bases from J, leaving 10 bases between. CDR3 region: CASSPRTATNEKLFF. The CDR3 coding sequence is TGTGCCAGCAGTCCTCGGACAGCAACTAATGAAAAACTGTTTTTT. Full variable domain (rest looked up from reference TRBV28 and TRBJ1-4): DVKVTQSSRYLVKRTGEKVFLECVQDMDHENMFWYRQDPGLGLRLIYFSYDVKMKEKGDIPEGYSVSREKKERFSLILESASTNQTSMYLCASSPRTATNEKLFFGSGTQLSVL.

The rearrangement uses TRBV20-1 and TRBJ2-2, with unresolved D. CDR1 DFQATT and CDR2 SNEGSKA come from the germline V gene (reference sequence). The CDR3 length is 11 residues. The V end lost 1 base, the J end lost 8 bases, and 5 bases lay between the germline ends. CDR3 region: CSARGVGELFF. CDR3 DNA: TGCAGTGCTAGAGGGGTGGGGGAGCTGTTTTTT.

This clone was seen only once. V gene TRBV29-1 combines with J gene TRBJ1-2; D may be TRBD1 (5 bases). Trimming left V 6 bases short and J 2 bases short, with 13 bases between. The CDR3 runs to 13 residues. CDR1 and CDR2 (germline): SQVTM, ANQGSEA. The CDR3 DNA reads TGCAGCGTGCGGGACTACACGAACTATGGCTACACCTTC. Its translation is CSVRDYTNYGYTF.

This clone was picked up a small number of times. Other DNA sequences in the same sample also yield this CDR3. The rearrangement joins TRBV5-1 to TRBJ1-4, with a weak D call TRBD1 (6 bases). Germline CDR1 reads SGHRS; CDR2 reads YFSETQ. Trimming removed 0 bases from V and 3 bases from J, with 9 bases in between. The CDR3 runs to 15 residues. The CDR3 here is CASSLAEGANEKLFF. The CDR3 region has the DNA TGCGCCAGCAGCTTGGCCGAGGGGGCTAATGAAAAACTGTTTTTT.

The rearrangement joins TRBV19 to TRBJ2-1, with TRBD1 matching over 8 bases. This CDR3 is built from 13 residues. Germline V gene sequence: CDR1 LNHDA, CDR2 SQIVND (reference sequence). Unmatched junction bases numbered 6, after V lost 5 bases and J lost 9 bases. The CDR3, as DNA: TGTGCCAGTAGTCACCAGGGGGCAATTGAGCAGTTCTTC. It codes for CASSHQGAIEQFF.